The 18 T cell receptor beta chains given below trace back to one sample, sequenced in a study of control samples from healthy donors and cancer patients. Assay used: immunoSEQ multiplex PCR; TCRdb lists only in-frame clones, some missing. Of 40,000 or so clones in the sample, roughly 90% were seen once. The material sequenced was PBMCs. All receptors come from a woman aged 40 to 55 with head and neck cancer.

The rearrangement links TRBV10-1 to TRBJ2-7, with D possibly being TRBD1 (5 bases). V lost 3 bases and J lost 0, with 15 bases in between. This CDR3 is 16 amino acids long. The germline V gene encodes CDR1 WNHNN and CDR2 SYGVQD (reference sequence). DNA for the CDR3: TGCGCCAGCAGTGATAGTGGGGCGGCGAACTCCTACGAGCAGTACTTC. Amino acid sequence: CASSDSGAANSYEQYF.

The chain recombines TRBV4-1 with TRBJ2-3; D assignment may be TRBD1 or TRBD2 (5 bases each). Germline V gene lookup returns CDR1 MGHRA and CDR2 YSYEKL. With 1 base removed from V and 4 bases from J, the gap between germline ends came to 15 bases. This CDR3 spans 16 amino acids. In DNA form, the CDR3 reads TGCGCCAGCAGCCAAGTCCCGGGGCTGGGGTCAGATACGCAGTATTTT. Protein: CASSQVPGLGSDTQYF.

The V and J genes are TRBV12-3 or TRBV12-4 and TRBJ1-4; tentatively, D is TRBD1 (6 bases). Trimming cost V 3 bases and J 8 bases, with 10 bases left between them. The CDR3 has 13 residues. This CDR3 reads CASSFQGREKLFF. In DNA form, the CDR3 reads TGTGCCAGCAGTTTCCAGGGGCGAGAAAAACTGTTTTTT.

This clone was seen once. V usage is TRBV7-9 and J usage is TRBJ1-1, with D uncertain. This CDR3 is built from 15 residues. V dropped 1 base and J dropped 1 base, with 10 bases sitting between them. Looked up from germline, CDR1 is SEHNR and CDR2 is FQNEAQ (reference sequence). The CDR3 sequence is CASSLVGMGNTEAFF. The CDR3 bases are TGTGCCAGCAGCTTAGTTGGGATGGGGAACACTGAAGCTTTCTTT.

This clone was counted a few times. The rearrangement joins TRBV6-1 to TRBJ2-6; perhaps TRBD2 as D (6 bases). The CDR3 is 16 amino acids. The V end lost 4 bases, the J end lost 1 base, and 11 bases lay between the germline ends. The V gene's germline CDR1 is MNHNS and CDR2 SASEGT. CDR3 protein: CASSVEGGSGANVLTF. The CDR3 region has the DNA TGTGCCAGCAGTGTGGAGGGCGGGTCTGGGGCCAACGTCCTGACTTTC.

The V call is TRBV7-9, the J call TRBJ2-7; TRBD2 is a possible D gene (5 bases). V was trimmed by 3 bases and J by 1 base, leaving 19 bases between them. Germline assignment: CDR1 SEHNR and CDR2 FQNEAQ (reference sequence). The CDR3 extends over 17 amino acids. CDR3 residues: CASSFGDGGEISYEQYF. The CDR3 bases are TGTGCCAGCAGCTTCGGCGATGGAGGCGAGATATCCTACGAGCAGTACTTC.

The V gene is TRBV5-5, the J gene TRBJ2-2, with 11 bases that match TRBD1. Germline loops: CDR1 SGHKS, CDR2 YYEKEE (reference sequence). The CDR3 runs to 18 residues. Trimming at V came to 3 bases and at J to 4 bases, leaving 11 bases not matched to a gene. DNA of the CDR3: TGTGCCAGCAGCTGGGCCTACGGGACAGGGGGTTCCACCGGGGAGCTGTTTTTT. This codes for CASSWAYGTGGSTGELFF.

This clone was seen just once. This chain uses TRBV7-3 with TRBJ2-1; 14 nucleotides agree with TRBD2. The germline CDR1 and CDR2 sequences are SGHTA and FQGTGA. The CDR3 has 20 amino acids. The ends lost 1 base at V and 2 bases at J; junction bases unmatched: 10. The CDR3 region has the DNA TGTGCCAGCAGCTTAATCGGGACTAGCGGGAGCCGTTGGCCCTACAATGAGCAGTTCTTC. Encoded protein: CASSLIGTSGSRWPYNEQFF.

Only a few counts were recorded for this clone. The V and J genes are TRBV5-6 and TRBJ1-5; no clear D. This CDR3 region has 12 residues. Trimming cost V 2 bases and J 6 bases, with 6 bases left between them. Germline V gene data show CDR1 as SGHDT and CDR2 as YYEEEE. The CDR3 DNA sequence: TGTGCCAGCAGCTTAGCGGGTCAGCCCCAGCATTTT. Translation: CASSLAGQPQHF.

The chain carries TRBV27 and TRBJ1-1; 7 bases agree with TRBD1. This CDR3 spans 14 amino acids. V dropped 4 bases and J dropped 6; count of bases not matched to a gene: 8. The germline V gene encodes CDR1 MNHEY and CDR2 SMNVEV (reference sequence). This CDR3 reads CASSYKTGIPEAFF. In nucleotides, the CDR3 is TGTGCCAGCAGTTATAAGACAGGGATCCCTGAAGCTTTCTTT.

This chain links TRBV7-9 with TRBJ1-4, with 9 bases lining up with TRBD1. This CDR3 contains 16 residues. With 5 bases clipped from V and 5 bases from J, the junction kept 9 bases outside the gene matches. Germline assignment: CDR1 SEHNR and CDR2 FQNEAQ (reference sequence). The CDR3 nucleotides read TGTGCCAGCAGCCTCTCCCGGGGACAGGGAAATGAAAAACTGTTTTTT. Translation gives CASSLSRGQGNEKLFF.

This clone counts as medium-sized. The V and J genes are TRBV28 and TRBJ1-1, with D possibly matching TRBD1 (5 bases). V lost 2 bases, J lost 6 bases, and 10 bases lay in between. Germline V lookup: CDR1 MDHEN, CDR2 SYDVKM. This CDR3 spans 13 amino acids. The CDR3 bases are TGTGCCAGCAGTTTACAGGGTAACCCTGAAGCTTTCTTT. It specifies CASSLQGNPEAFF.

For the CDR3, the DNA is TGCGCCAGCACCGACGAGGGGTATGGCTACACCTTC. Protein product: CASTDEGYGYTF. The chain recombines TRBV5-1 with TRBJ1-2; perhaps TRBD1 as D (5 bases). The length of the CDR3 is 12 residues. Trimming took 6 bases from V and 5 from J, leaving 11 bases between them. Per germline, CDR1 SGHRS and CDR2 YFSETQ.

The V call is TRBV10-1, the J call TRBJ2-3; TRBD1 matches at 8 bases. Unmatched junction bases numbered 8, after V lost 4 bases and J lost 2 bases. CDR1 and CDR2 from the germline V gene are WNHNN and SYGVQD (reference sequence). The CDR3 extends over 16 amino acids. The CDR3 sequence is CASSGGQEVLTDTQYF. The CDR3 DNA sequence: TGCGCCAGCAGTGGGGGACAGGAAGTACTCACAGATACGCAGTATTTT.

This clone was detected only once. This chain uses TRBV24-1 with TRBJ2-7; 8 bases are shared with TRBD1. This CDR3 spans 16 amino acids. Per germline, CDR1 KGHDR and CDR2 SFDVKD. J was trimmed by 0 bases and V by 1 base; bases with no gene match: 4. The chain's CDR3 is CATSDLRTGSSYEQYF. The DNA of the CDR3 is TGTGCCACCAGTGATTTACGGACAGGGTCCTCCTACGAGCAGTACTTC.

The chain links TRBV24-1 to TRBJ2-5; 11 positions match TRBD1. V lost 0 bases and J lost 5; bases outside the gene matches: 1. This CDR3 spans 15 amino acids. Germline CDR1 and CDR2: KGHDR and SFDVKD. DNA of the CDR3: TGTGCCACCAGTGATTTGGGGACAGGGGGTGAGACCCAGTACTTC. As protein: CATSDLGTGGETQYF.

V is TRBV6-2 or TRBV6-3 and J is TRBJ1-5, with a tentative D call TRBD1 (6 bases). Germline CDR1 and CDR2: MNHEY and SVGEGT. This CDR3 has 15 residues. The germline V and J ends were trimmed by 4 bases and 5 bases, with 15 bases remaining between them. As DNA, the CDR3 is TGTGCCAGCAGTTCCCACAGGGAAGGGCATCAGCCCCAGCATTTT. Its protein is CASSSHREGHQPQHF.

This clone was counted a few times. This chain connects TRBV19 to TRBJ1-6, with TRBD1 as a possible D gene (5 bases). The CDR3 contains 15 residues. Germline assignment: CDR1 LNHDA and CDR2 SQIVND (reference sequence). The V and J ends lost 3 bases and 5 bases respectively, with 11 bases between them. The CDR3 spells CASSIQDTHNSPLHF. The DNA for the CDR3 is TGTGCCAGTAGTATCCAGGACACGCATAATTCACCCCTCCACTTT.